A selection of T cell receptor beta chains follows, all from one sample in a study of beta chain features in type 1 diabetes. TCRdb keeps only in-frame clones here, not all; method: immunoSEQ multiplex PCR. The data contain roughly 240,000 clones, roughly 24% of them singletons. What was sequenced was naive CD4+ T cells from blood. The receptor set was obtained from a woman aged 25 to 39 with type 1 diabetes. CDR3s include the opening cysteine and the closing phenylalanine or tryptophan. The D gene is left open where the match is weak. Clone size is given for some rows only: seen once, a few or many times, or a class if the clone is expanded.

v_gene: TRBV4-1
d_gene: NA
j_gene: TRBJ1-1
abundance: NA
len: 16
CDR3nt: TGCGCCAGCAGCCTCAAGGAGGGAAAACCGAACACTGAAGCTTTCTTT
CDR3aa: CASSLKEGKPNTEAFF

v_gene: TRBV29-1
d_gene: TRBD1
j_gene: TRBJ2-7
abundance: few
len: 12
CDR3nt: TGCAGCGTTCAACAGGGGGTCGGGGAGCAGTACTTC
CDR3aa: CSVQQGVGEQYF

v_gene: TRBV19
d_gene: NA
j_gene: TRBJ2-2
abundance: few
len: 15
CDR3nt: TGTGCCACCACCCTCCGGCTAGTGGGCACCGGGGAGCTGTTTTTT
CDR3aa: CATTLRLVGTGELFF

v_gene: TRBV5-1
d_gene: NA
j_gene: TRBJ1-3
abundance: NA
len: 15
CDR3nt: TGCGCCAGCAGCTTAGACAGCTTCTCTGGAAACACCATATATTTT
CDR3aa: CASSLDSFSGNTIYF

v_gene: TRBV4-1
d_gene: TRBD1
j_gene: TRBJ2-3
abundance: NA
len: 17
CDR3nt: TGCGCCAGCAGCCAAGATTTGACAGGGGTGAGCACAGATACGCAGTATTTT
CDR3aa: CASSQDLTGVSTDTQYF

v_gene: TRBV7-9
d_gene: NA
j_gene: TRBJ2-1
abundance: NA
len: 15
CDR3nt: TGTGCCAGCAGCTTAGGGGCTAGCGCCGTTGATGAGCAGTTCTTC
CDR3aa: CASSLGASAVDEQFF

v_gene: TRBV29-1
d_gene: NA
j_gene: TRBJ1-5
abundance: NA
len: 14
CDR3nt: TGCAGCGTTAAAAGGACAGCTGAGAATCAGCCCCAGCATTTT
CDR3aa: CSVKRTAENQPQHF

v_gene: TRBV28
d_gene: TRBD1
j_gene: TRBJ2-7
abundance: few
len: 12
CDR3nt: TGTGCCAGCAGGATCACAGGGGGCGAGCAGTACTTC
CDR3aa: CASRITGGEQYF

v_gene: TRBV29-1
d_gene: NA
j_gene: TRBJ2-1
abundance: NA
len: 12
CDR3nt: TGCAGCGTTGTGGTAGCAATAGGTGAGCAGTTCTTC
CDR3aa: CSVVVAIGEQFF

v_gene: TRBV18
d_gene: NA
j_gene: TRBJ1-4
abundance: NA
len: 13
CDR3nt: TGTGCCAGCTCACCTCTTGGCTGGGAAAAACTGTTTTTT
CDR3aa: CASSPLGWEKLFF

v_gene: TRBV10-3
d_gene: NA
j_gene: TRBJ2-7
abundance: few
len: 12
CDR3nt: TGTGCCATCGGGACAGCGGGAGATGAGCAGTACTTC
CDR3aa: CAIGTAGDEQYF

v_gene: TRBV27
d_gene: NA
j_gene: TRBJ2-1
abundance: NA
len: 15
CDR3nt: TGTGCCATCAAGGAGGCGGGAAGCTCCTACAATGAGCAGTTCTTC
CDR3aa: CAIKEAGSSYNEQFF

v_gene: TRBV9
d_gene: TRBD2
j_gene: TRBJ2-2
abundance: NA
len: 18
CDR3nt: TGTGCCAGTTCCAATTTCGGGGCTAGCGGTGCGAACACCGGGGAGCTGTTTTTT
CDR3aa: CASSNFGASGANTGELFF

v_gene: TRBV6-6
d_gene: NA
j_gene: TRBJ1-2
abundance: few
len: 15
CDR3nt: TGTGCCAGCAGTTACCTAGACGGTGAGAACTATGGCTACACCTTC
CDR3aa: CASSYLDGENYGYTF

v_gene: TRBV7-3
d_gene: NA
j_gene: TRBJ1-1
abundance: NA
len: 13
CDR3nt: TGTGCCAGCAGCGCACAGGTGAACACTGAAGCTTTCTTT
CDR3aa: CASSAQVNTEAFF

v_gene: TRBV10-3
d_gene: NA
j_gene: TRBJ1-2
abundance: NA
len: 14
CDR3nt: TGTGCCATCAGTGCCGCAGAAGCTAACTATGGCTACACCTTC
CDR3aa: CAISAAEANYGYTF

v_gene: TRBV30
d_gene: TRBD2
j_gene: TRBJ2-1
abundance: NA
len: 18
CDR3nt: TGTGCCTGGAGTTCAGGGACTAGCGGGACCCACTCCTACAATGAGCAGTTCTTC
CDR3aa: CAWSSGTSGTHSYNEQFF

v_gene: TRBV5-1
d_gene: TRBD2
j_gene: TRBJ2-3
abundance: few
len: 17
CDR3nt: TGCGCCAGCAGCGCTAAAACCGGGACTAGCGGGATGTATACGCAGTATTTT
CDR3aa: CASSAKTGTSGMYTQYF

v_gene: TRBV19
d_gene: TRBD2
j_gene: TRBJ2-1
abundance: NA
len: 17
CDR3nt: TGTGCCAGTAGTATACGGGGGGTAGCGGGAGCCTACAATGAGCAGTTCTTC
CDR3aa: CASSIRGVAGAYNEQFF

v_gene: TRBV7-9
d_gene: NA
j_gene: TRBJ1-2
abundance: NA
len: 13
CDR3nt: TGTGCCAGCAGCTTCGCAGGCGACTATGGCTACACCTTC
CDR3aa: CASSFAGDYGYTF

v_gene: TRBV5-4
d_gene: TRBD2
j_gene: TRBJ2-7
abundance: few
len: 15
CDR3nt: TGTGCCAGCAGCTTAGGGGCTAGCGGGGCCTACGAGCAGTACTTC
CDR3aa: CASSLGASGAYEQYF

v_gene: TRBV7-3
d_gene: NA
j_gene: TRBJ2-1
abundance: NA
len: 14
CDR3nt: TGTGCCAGCAGCTTACGTGGACTGTACAATGAGCAGTTCTTC
CDR3aa: CASSLRGLYNEQFF

v_gene: TRBV6-5
d_gene: NA
j_gene: TRBJ2-3
abundance: NA
len: 15
CDR3nt: TGTGCCAGCAGTTACTCGATTCCTAGTCCAGATACGCAGTATTTT
CDR3aa: CASSYSIPSPDTQYF

v_gene: TRBV27
d_gene: NA
j_gene: TRBJ1-2
abundance: NA
len: 14
CDR3nt: TGTGCCAGCAGTTTCCTCCAGGGAAGGTATGGCTACACCTTC
CDR3aa: CASSFLQGRYGYTF

v_gene: TRBV7-9
d_gene: TRBD2
j_gene: TRBJ2-5
abundance: NA
len: 16
CDR3nt: TGTGCCAGCAGCTTAGGCAGGCTAGCGGGGCAAGAGACCCAGTACTTC
CDR3aa: CASSLGRLAGQETQYF

v_gene: TRBV29-1
d_gene: TRBD1
j_gene: TRBJ1-2
abundance: few
len: 13
CDR3nt: TGCAGCGGTTCAGGGGGCAGTAGCTATGGCTACACCTTC
CDR3aa: CSGSGGSSYGYTF

v_gene: TRBV20-1
d_gene: NA
j_gene: TRBJ2-4
abundance: NA
len: 8
CDR3nt: TGCAGTGCATCAAGCCAGTACTTC
CDR3aa: CSASSQYF

v_gene: TRBV28
d_gene: NA
j_gene: TRBJ1-5
abundance: NA
len: 17
CDR3nt: TGTGCCAGCAGTTCGCTGGCGGATAGATATAGCAATCAGCCCCAGCATTTT
CDR3aa: CASSSLADRYSNQPQHF

v_gene: TRBV14
d_gene: NA
j_gene: TRBJ1-1
abundance: NA
len: 13
CDR3nt: TGTGCCAGCAGCCAAGATCTTAACACTGAAGCTTTCTTT
CDR3aa: CASSQDLNTEAFF

v_gene: TRBV25-1
d_gene: TRBD1
j_gene: TRBJ1-2
abundance: NA
len: 13
CDR3nt: TGTGCCAGCGGGGACAGGGCCCGGGGGGGCTACACCTTC
CDR3aa: CASGDRARGGYTF

v_gene: TRBV23-1
d_gene: TRBD1
j_gene: TRBJ2-7
abundance: few
len: 19
CDR3nt: TGCGCCAGCAGTCAAAAAAGGAATAAAACGGGACAGACTTTCTACGAGCAGTACTTC
CDR3aa: CASSQKRNKTGQTFYEQYF

v_gene: TRBV11-2
d_gene: TRBD1
j_gene: TRBJ2-5
abundance: few
len: 16
CDR3nt: TGTGCCAGCAGCTTCCTCCGGGACAGGGGGTTTGAGACCCAGTACTTC
CDR3aa: CASSFLRDRGFETQYF

v_gene: TRBV5-1
d_gene: TRBD2
j_gene: TRBJ2-1
abundance: few
len: 17
CDR3nt: TGCGCCAGCAGAATATGGACTAGCGGGAGTCGTTACAATGAGCAGTTCTTC
CDR3aa: CASRIWTSGSRYNEQFF

v_gene: TRBV11-3
d_gene: NA
j_gene: TRBJ2-1
abundance: NA
len: 11
CDR3nt: TGTGCCAGCAGCCCGCGCTCTGAACAGTTCTTC
CDR3aa: CASSPRSEQFF

v_gene: TRBV5-6
d_gene: NA
j_gene: TRBJ2-7
abundance: NA
len: 12
CDR3nt: TGTGCCAGCAGCCGCAGGGTCGGCGAGCAGTACTTC
CDR3aa: CASSRRVGEQYF

v_gene: TRBV4-1
d_gene: TRBD2
j_gene: TRBJ2-7
abundance: NA
len: 17
CDR3nt: TGCGCCAGCAGCCAAGCGACTAGCGGGAGGGCCCCCTACGAGCAGTACTTC
CDR3aa: CASSQATSGRAPYEQYF

v_gene: TRBV6-5
d_gene: NA
j_gene: TRBJ2-7
abundance: NA
len: 16
CDR3nt: TGTGCCAGCAGTTACGCATCCGGACAACCTTCCTACGAGCAGTACTTC
CDR3aa: CASSYASGQPSYEQYF

v_gene: TRBV2
d_gene: NA
j_gene: TRBJ2-1
abundance: NA
len: 13
CDR3nt: TGTGCCAGCAGAAGCAATTCCCTTAATGAGCAGTTCTTC
CDR3aa: CASRSNSLNEQFF

v_gene: TRBV20-1
d_gene: NA
j_gene: TRBJ2-7
abundance: NA
len: 10
CDR3nt: TGCAGTGCTGGGACTTCCGAGCAGTACTTC
CDR3aa: CSAGTSEQYF

v_gene: TRBV30
d_gene: NA
j_gene: TRBJ1-3
abundance: NA
len: 13
CDR3nt: TGTGCCTGGGACAGCGCCTCTGGAAACACCATATATTTT
CDR3aa: CAWDSASGNTIYF

v_gene: TRBV18
d_gene: TRBD1
j_gene: TRBJ2-4
abundance: NA
len: 19
CDR3nt: TGTGCCAGCTCACCCTTGCCCTTGCAGGGGGCCGGTTCCAAAAACATTCAGTACTTC
CDR3aa: CASSPLPLQGAGSKNIQYF

v_gene: TRBV7-3
d_gene: TRBD2
j_gene: TRBJ2-5
abundance: NA
len: 16
CDR3nt: TGTGCCAGCAGCTCCGGACTAGCGGGAGGGCCAGAGACCCAGTACTTC
CDR3aa: CASSSGLAGGPETQYF

v_gene: TRBV11-2
d_gene: TRBD2
j_gene: TRBJ2-7
abundance: NA
len: 16
CDR3nt: TGTGCCAGCAGCTTAGGGGCTAGCGGGAGCTCCTACGAGCAGTACTTC
CDR3aa: CASSLGASGSSYEQYF

v_gene: TRBV7-9
d_gene: NA
j_gene: TRBJ2-7
abundance: NA
len: 16
CDR3nt: TGTGCCAGCAGCCCCCGACTCTCAGGAGGTCGCTACGAGCAGTACTTC
CDR3aa: CASSPRLSGGRYEQYF

v_gene: TRBV5-1
d_gene: TRBD1
j_gene: TRBJ2-1
abundance: NA
len: 16
CDR3nt: TGCGCCAGCAGCTTGGCAGGGACAGGGCCCTACAATGAGCAGTTCTTC
CDR3aa: CASSLAGTGPYNEQFF

v_gene: TRBV7-9
d_gene: NA
j_gene: TRBJ1-2
abundance: NA
len: 13
CDR3nt: TGTGCCAGCACCCAGGCGGGCAACTATGGCTACACCTTC
CDR3aa: CASTQAGNYGYTF

v_gene: TRBV7-2
d_gene: NA
j_gene: TRBJ2-7
abundance: NA
len: 13
CDR3nt: TGTGCCAGCAGCTTTGACTACTCCTACGAGCAGTACTTC
CDR3aa: CASSFDYSYEQYF

v_gene: TRBV29-1
d_gene: TRBD1
j_gene: TRBJ1-1
abundance: few
len: 14
CDR3nt: TGCAGCGTTGTCCGGACAGGATCTAACACTGAAGCTTTCTTT
CDR3aa: CSVVRTGSNTEAFF

v_gene: TRBV11-2
d_gene: NA
j_gene: TRBJ2-1
abundance: NA
len: 13
CDR3nt: TGTGCCAGCAGCTTCTCGGGGGACAATGAGCAGTTCTTC
CDR3aa: CASSFSGDNEQFF

v_gene: TRBV5-1
d_gene: TRBD2
j_gene: TRBJ2-2
abundance: few
len: 19
CDR3nt: TGCGCCAGCAGCTTGGCCAAGGAGACTAGCGGGAGTCCCGCCGGGGAGCTGTTTTTT
CDR3aa: CASSLAKETSGSPAGELFF

v_gene: TRBV25-1
d_gene: TRBD1
j_gene: TRBJ1-2
abundance: NA
len: 13
CDR3nt: TGTGCCAGCAAAACCGGGACAGGATATGGCTACACCTTC
CDR3aa: CASKTGTGYGYTF